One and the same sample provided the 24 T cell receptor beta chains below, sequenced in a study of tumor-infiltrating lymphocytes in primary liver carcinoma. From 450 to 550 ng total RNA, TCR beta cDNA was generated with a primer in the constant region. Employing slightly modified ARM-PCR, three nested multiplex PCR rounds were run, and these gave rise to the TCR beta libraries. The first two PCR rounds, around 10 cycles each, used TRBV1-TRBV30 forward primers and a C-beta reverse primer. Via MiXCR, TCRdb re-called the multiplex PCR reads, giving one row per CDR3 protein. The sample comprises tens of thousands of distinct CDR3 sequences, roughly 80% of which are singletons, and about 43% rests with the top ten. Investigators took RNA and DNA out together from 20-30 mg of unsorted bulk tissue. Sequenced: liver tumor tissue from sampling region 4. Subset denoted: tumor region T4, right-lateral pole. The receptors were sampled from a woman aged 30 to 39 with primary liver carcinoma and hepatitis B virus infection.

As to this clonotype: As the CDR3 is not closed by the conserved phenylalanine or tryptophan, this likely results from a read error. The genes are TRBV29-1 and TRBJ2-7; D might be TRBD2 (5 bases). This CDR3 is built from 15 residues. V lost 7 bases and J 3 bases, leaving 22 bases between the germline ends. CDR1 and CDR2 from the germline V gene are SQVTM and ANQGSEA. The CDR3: CSATGEDKGYYEQYS. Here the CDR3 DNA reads TGCAGCGCCACCGGGGAAGATAAGGGTTACTACGAGCAGTACTCC.

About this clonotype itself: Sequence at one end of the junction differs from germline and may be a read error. The CDR3 sequence: CASSARDRGRMKWSNTEVFF. In DNA form, the CDR3 reads TGTGCCAGCAGCGCTCGGGATAGGGGGCGCATGAAGTGGAGTAACACTGAAGTTTTCTTT. This chain links TRBV11-2 with TRBJ1-1; 7 nucleotides agree with TRBD1. CDR3 length: 20 residues. Per germline, CDR1 SGHAT and CDR2 FQNNGV.

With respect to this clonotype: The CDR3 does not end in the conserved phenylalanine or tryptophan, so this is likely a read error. CDR3 coding DNA: TGTGCCAGAAGCGATCCACTAGAGGGGGGCAATGAGCAGTTCTTG. It is translated as CARSDPLEGGNEQFL. The J gene is TRBJ2-1, the V gene TRBV12-3 or TRBV12-4; TRBD1 or TRBD2 may be the D gene (6 bases each). The length of the CDR3 is 15 residues. V lost 9 bases and J lost 6, with 21 bases in between.

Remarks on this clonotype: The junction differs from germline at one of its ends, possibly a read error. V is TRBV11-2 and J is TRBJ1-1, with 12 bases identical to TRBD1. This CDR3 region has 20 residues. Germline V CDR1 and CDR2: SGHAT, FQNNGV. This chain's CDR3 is CTSSARDRGRKRWSNTGSFF. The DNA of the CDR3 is TGTACCAGCAGCGCCCGGGACAGGGGGCGCAAGAGGTGGAGTAACACTGGATCTTTCTTT.

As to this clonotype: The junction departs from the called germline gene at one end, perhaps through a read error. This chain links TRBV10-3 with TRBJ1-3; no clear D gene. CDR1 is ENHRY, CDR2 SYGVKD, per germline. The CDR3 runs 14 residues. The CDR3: CAISKSISGNTIYF. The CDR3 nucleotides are TGTGCTATCAGTAAGTCAATTTCTGGAAACACCATATATTTT.

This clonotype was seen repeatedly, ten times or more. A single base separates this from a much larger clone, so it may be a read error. CDR3 coding DNA: TGTGCCAGCTCAGCACAGTTGGTGAGAAGCACCATATATTTT. Its protein product is CASSAQLVRSTIYF. The chain has TRBV28 and TRBJ1-3; D unresolved. CDR1 is MDHEN and CDR2 is SYDVKM in the germline V gene. V was clipped by 8 bases and J by 9 bases, with 20 bases between them. There are 14 residues in the CDR3.

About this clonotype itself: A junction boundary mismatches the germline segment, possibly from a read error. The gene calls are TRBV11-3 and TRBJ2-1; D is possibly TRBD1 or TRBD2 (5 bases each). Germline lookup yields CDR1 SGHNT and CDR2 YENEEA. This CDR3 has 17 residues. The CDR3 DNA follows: TGTGCCAGCACCTTAGATCCGGCAGGGAGCCCCTACAATGAGCAGTTCTTC. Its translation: CASTLDPAGSPYNEQFF.

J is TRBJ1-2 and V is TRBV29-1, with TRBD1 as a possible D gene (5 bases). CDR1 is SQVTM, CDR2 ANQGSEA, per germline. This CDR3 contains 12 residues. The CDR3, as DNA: TGCAGAGTCGTACGTTGGGGCGGCGGCTACACCTTC. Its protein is CRVVRWGGGYTF. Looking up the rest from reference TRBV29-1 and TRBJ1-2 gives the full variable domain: SAVISQKPSRDICQRGTSLTIQCQVDSQVTMMFWYRQQPGQSLTLIATANQGSEATYESGFVIDKFPISRPNLTFSTLTVSNMSPEDSSIYLCRVVRWGGGYTFGSGTRLTVV.

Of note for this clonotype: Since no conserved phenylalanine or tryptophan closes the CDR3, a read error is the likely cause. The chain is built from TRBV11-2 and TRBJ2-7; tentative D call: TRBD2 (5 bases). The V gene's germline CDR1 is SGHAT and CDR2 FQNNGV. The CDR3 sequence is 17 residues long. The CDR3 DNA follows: TGTGTCAGCAGCTTAGGAGGTACAGCTCTGAGCTCCTCCGAGCAGTACCTC. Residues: CVSSLGGTALSSSEQYL.

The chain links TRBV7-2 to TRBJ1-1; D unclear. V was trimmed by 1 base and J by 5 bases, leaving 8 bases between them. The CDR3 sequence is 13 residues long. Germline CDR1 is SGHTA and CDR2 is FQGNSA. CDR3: CASSLELITEAFF. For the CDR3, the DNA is TGTGCCAGCAGCTTAGAGCTGATTACTGAAGCTTTCTTT.

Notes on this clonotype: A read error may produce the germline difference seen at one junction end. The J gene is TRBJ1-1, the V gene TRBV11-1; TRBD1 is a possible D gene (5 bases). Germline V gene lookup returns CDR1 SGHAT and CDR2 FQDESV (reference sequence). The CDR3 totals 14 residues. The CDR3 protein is CASSFVQGYTEAFF. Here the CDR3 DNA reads TGTGCCAGCAGCTTCGTGCAGGGCTATACTGAGGCTTTCTTT.

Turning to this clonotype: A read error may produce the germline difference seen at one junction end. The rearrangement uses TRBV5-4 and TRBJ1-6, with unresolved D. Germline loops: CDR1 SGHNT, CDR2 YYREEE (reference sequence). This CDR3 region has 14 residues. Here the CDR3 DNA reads TGTGCCAGTAGCTTCGGGCCGTATAATTCACCCCCCCACTTT. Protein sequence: CASSFGPYNSPPHF.

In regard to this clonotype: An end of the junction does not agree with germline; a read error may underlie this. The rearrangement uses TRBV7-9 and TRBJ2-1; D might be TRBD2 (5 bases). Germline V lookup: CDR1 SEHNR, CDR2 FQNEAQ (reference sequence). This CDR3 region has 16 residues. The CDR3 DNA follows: TGTACCAGCAGCTTTAGTAGGGCGGGCTCCTACAATGGGCAGTTCTTC. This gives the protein CTSSFSRAGSYNGQFF.

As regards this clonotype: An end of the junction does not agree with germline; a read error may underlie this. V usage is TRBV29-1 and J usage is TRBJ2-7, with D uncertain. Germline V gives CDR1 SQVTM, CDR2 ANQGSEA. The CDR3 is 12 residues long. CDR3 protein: CSVESSPYEQYF. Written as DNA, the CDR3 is TGCAGTGTTGAAAGCTCACCCTACGAGCAGTACTTC.

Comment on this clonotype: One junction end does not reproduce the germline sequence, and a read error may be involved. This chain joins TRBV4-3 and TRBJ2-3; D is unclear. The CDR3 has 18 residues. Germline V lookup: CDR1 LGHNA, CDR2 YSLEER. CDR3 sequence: CASSPSVWLGDPDDTRYF. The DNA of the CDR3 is TGTGCCAGCAGCCCGTCGGTCTGGCTGGGTGATCCCGATGATACGCGGTATTTT.

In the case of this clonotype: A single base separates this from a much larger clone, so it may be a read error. This chain's CDR3 is CARMGRGNEQSF. DNA for the CDR3: TGTGCCAGAATGGGCAGGGGCAATGAGCAGTCCTTC. V usage is TRBV6-2 or TRBV6-3 and J usage is TRBJ2-1, with D possibly being TRBD1 (6 bases). The CDR3 consists of 12 residues. Germline CDR1 is MNHEY and CDR2 is SVGEGT.

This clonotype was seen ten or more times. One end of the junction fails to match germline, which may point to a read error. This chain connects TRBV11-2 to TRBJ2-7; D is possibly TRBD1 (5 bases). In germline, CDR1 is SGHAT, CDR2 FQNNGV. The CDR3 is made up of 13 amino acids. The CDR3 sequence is CTRSFAGSYEQYF. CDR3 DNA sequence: TGTACCAGGAGCTTCGCAGGGTCCTACGAGCAGTACTTC.

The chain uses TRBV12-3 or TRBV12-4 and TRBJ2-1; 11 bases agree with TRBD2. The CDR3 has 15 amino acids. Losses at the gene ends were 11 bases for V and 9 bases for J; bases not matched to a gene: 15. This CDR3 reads CAGSLYGTSGLEQFF. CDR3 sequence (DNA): TGTGCCGGAAGCCTGTACGGGACTAGCGGACTTGAGCAGTTCTTC.

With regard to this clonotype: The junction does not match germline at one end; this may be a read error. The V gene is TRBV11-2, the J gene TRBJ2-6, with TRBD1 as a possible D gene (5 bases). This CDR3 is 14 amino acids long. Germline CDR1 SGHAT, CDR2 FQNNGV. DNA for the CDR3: TGTACCAGCAGCTTCGAGTATGGGGCCAACGCCCTGACTTTC. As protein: CTSSFEYGANALTF.

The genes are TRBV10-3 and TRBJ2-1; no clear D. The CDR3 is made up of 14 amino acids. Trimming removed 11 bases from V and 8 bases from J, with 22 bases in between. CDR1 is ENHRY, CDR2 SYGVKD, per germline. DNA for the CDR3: TGTGCCCTTGGTCCCATGGCGACCCAGGATGAGCAGTTCTTC. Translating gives CALGPMATQDEQFF.

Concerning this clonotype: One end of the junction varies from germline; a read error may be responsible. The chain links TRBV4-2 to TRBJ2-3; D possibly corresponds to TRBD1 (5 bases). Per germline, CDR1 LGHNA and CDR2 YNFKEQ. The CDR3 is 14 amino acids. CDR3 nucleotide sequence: TGTGCCAGCAGCGAATGGACATGGGTAGATGCGCAGTATTTT. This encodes CASSEWTWVDAQYF.

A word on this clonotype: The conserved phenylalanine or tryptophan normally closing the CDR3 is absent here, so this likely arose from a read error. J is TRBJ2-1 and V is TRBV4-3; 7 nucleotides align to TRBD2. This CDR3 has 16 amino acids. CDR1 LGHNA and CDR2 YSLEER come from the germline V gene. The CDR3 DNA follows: TGCGCCAGCAGGCAAGATTGGGACTACGCCTACAAAGAGCAGTTCTCC. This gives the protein CASRQDWDYAYKEQFS.

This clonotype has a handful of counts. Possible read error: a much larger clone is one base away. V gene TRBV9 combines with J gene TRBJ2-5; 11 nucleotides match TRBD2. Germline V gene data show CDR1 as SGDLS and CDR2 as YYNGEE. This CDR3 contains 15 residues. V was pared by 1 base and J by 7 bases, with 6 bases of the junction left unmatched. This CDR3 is CASSVWTSGRGTQYF. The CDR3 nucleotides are TGTGCCAGCAGCGTATGGACTAGCGGGCGAGGGACCCAGTACTTC.

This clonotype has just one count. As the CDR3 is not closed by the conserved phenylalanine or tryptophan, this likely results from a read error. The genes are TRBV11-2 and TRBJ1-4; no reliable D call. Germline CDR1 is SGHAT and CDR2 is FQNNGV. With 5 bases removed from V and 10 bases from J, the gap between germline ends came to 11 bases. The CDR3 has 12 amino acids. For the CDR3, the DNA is TGTGCCAGCAGCGCCTGGGGTGGAAAACTGTTTGTT. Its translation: CASSAWGGKLFV.